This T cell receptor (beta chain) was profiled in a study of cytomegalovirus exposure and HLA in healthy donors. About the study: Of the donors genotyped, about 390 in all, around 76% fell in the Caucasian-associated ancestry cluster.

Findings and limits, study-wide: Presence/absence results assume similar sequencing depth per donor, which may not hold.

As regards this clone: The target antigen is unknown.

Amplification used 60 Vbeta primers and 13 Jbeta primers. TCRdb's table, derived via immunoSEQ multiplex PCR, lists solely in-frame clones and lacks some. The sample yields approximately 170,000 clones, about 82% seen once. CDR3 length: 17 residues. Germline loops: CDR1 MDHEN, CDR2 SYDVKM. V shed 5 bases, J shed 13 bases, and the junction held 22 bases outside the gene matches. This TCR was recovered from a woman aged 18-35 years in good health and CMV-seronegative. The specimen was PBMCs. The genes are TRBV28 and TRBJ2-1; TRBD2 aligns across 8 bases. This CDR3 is CASSLVSGKMGHRLQFF. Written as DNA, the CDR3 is TGTGCCAGCAGTCTAGTTAGCGGGAAGATGGGCCACCGACTCCAGTTCTTC.